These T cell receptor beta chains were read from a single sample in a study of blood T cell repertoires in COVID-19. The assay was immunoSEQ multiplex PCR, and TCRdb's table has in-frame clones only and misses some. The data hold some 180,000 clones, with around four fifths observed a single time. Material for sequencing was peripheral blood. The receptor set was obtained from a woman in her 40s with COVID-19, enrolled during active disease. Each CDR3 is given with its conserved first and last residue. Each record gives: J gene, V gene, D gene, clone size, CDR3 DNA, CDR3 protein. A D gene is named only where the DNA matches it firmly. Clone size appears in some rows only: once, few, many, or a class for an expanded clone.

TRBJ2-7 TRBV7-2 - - TGTGCCAGCAGCTTAGCGGTAACCGCCTTCAGCTCCTACGAGCAGTACTTC CASSLAVTAFSSYEQYF
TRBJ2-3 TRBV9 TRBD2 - TGTGCCAGCAGCGTAGATGTAGGGACTAGCGGGGGTGGTGGGCAGTATTTT CASSVDVGTSGGGGQYF
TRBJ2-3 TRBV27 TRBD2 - TGTGCCAGCACCGAGGGGGGACTAGCGGGAGGAAAAGAAGATACGCAGTATTTT CASTEGGLAGGKEDTQYF
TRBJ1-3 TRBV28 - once TGTGCCAGCAGAACGGAGGGCCCAGGAAACACCATATATTTT CASRTEGPGNTIYF
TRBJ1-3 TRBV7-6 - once TGTGCCAGCAGCTTAACCCCAGCAGGGGTTCAAGACACCATATATTTT CASSLTPAGVQDTIYF
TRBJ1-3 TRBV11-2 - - TGTGCCAGCAGCTTACAGGACTCCTCTGGAAACACCATATATTTT CASSLQDSSGNTIYF
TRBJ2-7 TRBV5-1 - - TGCGCCAGCAGCCCCCGCCGAGCCGGAACCCCCCAGGTTGAGCAGTACTTC CASSPRRAGTPQVEQYF
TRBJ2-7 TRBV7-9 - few TGTGCCAGCAGCCGAAGACAGGATGAGCAGTACTTC CASSRRQDEQYF
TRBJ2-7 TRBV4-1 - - TGCGCCAGCAGCCACCGAAGCGGAGCCTACGAGCAGTACTTC CASSHRSGAYEQYF
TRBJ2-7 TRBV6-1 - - TGTGCCAGCAGTGAAGCGAACTTCAGGGCGGACGAGCAGTACTTC CASSEANFRADEQYF
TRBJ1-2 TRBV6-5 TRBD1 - TGTGCCAGCAGTTACGCCGGACAGGGGCTCAGTGGCTACACCTTC CASSYAGQGLSGYTF
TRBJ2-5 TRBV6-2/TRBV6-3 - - TGTGCCAGCAGCCTACCGGGCCCCCAGGGCGACCAGTACTTC CASSLPGPQGDQYF
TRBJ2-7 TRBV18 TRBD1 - TGTGCCAGCTCAACAGGGGATTGGGAGCAGTACTTC CASSTGDWEQYF
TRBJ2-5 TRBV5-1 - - TGCGCCAGCAGCCCCGTCGTGCAAGGCGGGACCCAGTACTTC CASSPVVQGGTQYF
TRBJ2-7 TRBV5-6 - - TGTGCCAGCAGCCAGGACTTATCCTACGAGCAGTACTTC CASSQDLSYEQYF
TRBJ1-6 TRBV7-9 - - TGTGCCAGCAGCTTAGTGGGGGGACCCTCAAATTCACCCCTCCACTTT CASSLVGGPSNSPLHF
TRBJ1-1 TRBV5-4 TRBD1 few TGTGCCAGCAGCCCTAGGAAGACAGGGTTGAACACTGAAGCTTTCTTT CASSPRKTGLNTEAFF
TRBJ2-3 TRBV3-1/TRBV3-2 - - TGTGCCAGCAGCCAAGATTTAGGCACAGATACGCAGTATTTT CASSQDLGTDTQYF
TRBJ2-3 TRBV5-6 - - TGTGCCAGCAGCCCGGAGCCGGGGGCAGATACGCAGTATTTT CASSPEPGADTQYF
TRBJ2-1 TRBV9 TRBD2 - TGTGCCAGCAGCGCAAAACTAGCGGGAGGGCGCGATGAGCAGTTCTTC CASSAKLAGGRDEQFF
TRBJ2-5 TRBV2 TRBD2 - TGTGCCAGCAAACGGGAGGGCCCGGAGACCCAGTACTTC CASKREGPETQYF
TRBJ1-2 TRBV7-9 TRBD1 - TGTGCCAGCATCTTAGACAGGGAGAACGGCTACACCTTC CASILDRENGYTF